These 7 T cell receptor beta chains originate from one sample sequenced in a study of memory CD4+ T cells and cytomegalovirus serostatus. The sort gate was single viable CD3+CD4+CD8-CD45RO+ cells for memory CD4+ T cells. Using immunoSEQ multiplex PCR, the repertoire was profiled, and TCRdb retains in-frame clones only, with some absent. Of fewer than 40,000 clones listed, over 65% were seen once; the top ten hold about 0.8%. The sample comprised memory CD4+ T cells from blood. The receptors originated from an adult in good health and CMV-seronegative.

This clone occurred once. At one boundary the junction diverges from the germline segment, which might be a read error. This chain links TRBV5-5 with TRBJ2-7, with TRBD1 identical over 7 bases. The germline CDR1 and CDR2 sequences are SGHKS and YYEKEE (reference sequence). The CDR3 is made up of 13 amino acids. The CDR3 sequence is CASSLAPPGQRNF. The DNA of the CDR3 is TGTGCCAGCAGCTTGGCCCCCCCGGGACAGAGGAACTTC.

In its sample, this clone is medium-sized. This specimen includes other DNA sequences encoding the same CDR3. This chain links TRBV6-5 with TRBJ1-2; D unresolved. The CDR3 is made up of 14 amino acids. Trimming took off 0 bases at V and 6 bases at J, with 11 bases between the two ends. In germline, CDR1 is MNHEY, CDR2 SVGAGI. As DNA, the CDR3 is TGTGCCAGCAGTTACTCCCGGACGAGGGATGGCTACACCTTC. Translation: CASSYSRTRDGYTF.

This clone rates as medium-sized. The chain carries TRBV29-1 and TRBJ1-1; weak D call: TRBD1 (5 bases). The V end was cut by 3 bases, the J end by 5 bases, with 13 bases between. The CDR3 is 13 residues long. CDR1 and CDR2 (germline): SQVTM, ANQGSEA. CDR3 region: CSVEVTVGTEAFF. The CDR3 coding sequence is TGCAGCGTTGAGGTGACAGTAGGTACTGAAGCTTTCTTT.

The chain has TRBV7-2 and TRBJ1-4; D uncertain. Germline V gene sequence: CDR1 SGHTA, CDR2 FQGNSA. This CDR3 is built from 13 residues. Trimming shortened V by 1 base and J by 8 bases, and 8 bases separated the two germline ends. Here the CDR3 DNA reads TGTGCCAGCAGCTTAGGGGGATCGGAAAAACTGTTTTTT. It specifies CASSLGGSEKLFF.

This chain joins TRBV11-1 and TRBJ1-1, with 7 bases that match TRBD1. Germline V gives CDR1 SGHAT, CDR2 FQDESV (reference sequence). CDR3 size: 16 residues. V lost 1 base to trimming and J lost 1 base; unmatched junction nucleotides: 6. This chain's CDR3 is CASSLEGARRNTEAFF. The CDR3 DNA follows: TGTGCCAGCAGCTTAGAGGGGGCCAGGAGGAACACTGAAGCTTTCTTT. The entire variable domain, with the rest obtained from reference TRBV11-1 and TRBJ1-1, is as follows: EAEVAQSPRYKITEKSQAVAFWCDPISGHATLYWYRQILGQGPELLVQFQDESVVDDSQLPKDRFSAERLKGVDSTLKIQPAELGDSAMYLCASSLEGARRNTEAFFGQGTRLTVV.

J is TRBJ2-7 and V is TRBV7-2, with unresolved D. The CDR3 runs 13 residues. The germline V and J ends were trimmed by 4 bases and 10 bases, with 17 bases remaining between them. Germline assignment: CDR1 SGHTA and CDR2 FQGNSA. The CDR3 nucleotides read TGTGCCAGCAGCTCCCCGGAGAGGACGCCACAGTACTTC. This sequence encodes CASSSPERTPQYF.

As concerns this clone: The junction shows a germline mismatch at one end, possibly a read error. The V gene is TRBV5-1, the J gene TRBJ1-6; no firm D call. CDR3 size: 15 residues. Germline CDR1 SGHRS, CDR2 YFSETQ. In DNA form, the CDR3 reads TGCGCTAGCAGCTTGGGTAGCTCCTATAATTCACCCCTCCACTTT. This encodes CASSLGSSYNSPLHF.